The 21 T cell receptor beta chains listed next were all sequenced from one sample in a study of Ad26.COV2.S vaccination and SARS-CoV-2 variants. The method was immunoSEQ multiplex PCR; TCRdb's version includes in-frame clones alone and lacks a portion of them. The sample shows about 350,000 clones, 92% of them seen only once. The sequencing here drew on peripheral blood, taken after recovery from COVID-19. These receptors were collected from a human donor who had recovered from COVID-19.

The CDR3: CASLPPSQLNSPLHF. Here the CDR3 DNA reads TGTGCCAGCCTCCCCCCGAGCCAACTAAATTCACCCCTCCACTTT. The chain has TRBV5-8 and TRBJ1-6; D is unclear. The ends were cut back, 7 bases at V and 7 bases at J, with 18 bases in the middle. The germline gives CDR1 SGHTS, CDR2 YDEGEE. There are 15 residues in the CDR3. Together with reference TRBV5-8 and TRBJ1-6, the CDR3 gives the full variable domain: EAGVTQSPTHLIKTRGQQATLRCSPISGHTSVYWYQQALGLGLQFLLWYDEGEERNRGNFPPRFSGRQFPNYSSELNVNALELEDSALYLCASLPPSQLNSPLHFGNGTRLTVT.

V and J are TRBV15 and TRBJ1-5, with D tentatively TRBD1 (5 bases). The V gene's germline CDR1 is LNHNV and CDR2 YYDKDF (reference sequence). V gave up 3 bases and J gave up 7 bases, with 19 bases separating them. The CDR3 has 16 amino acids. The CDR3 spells CATSRGSGTKGQPQHF. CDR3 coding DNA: TGTGCCACCAGCAGGGGATCCGGGACGAAGGGCCAGCCCCAGCATTTT.

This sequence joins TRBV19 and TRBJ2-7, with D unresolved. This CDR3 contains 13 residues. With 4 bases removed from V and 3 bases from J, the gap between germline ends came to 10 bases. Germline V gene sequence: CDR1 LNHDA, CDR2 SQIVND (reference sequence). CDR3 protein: CASSTGRSYEQYF. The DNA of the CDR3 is TGTGCCAGTAGTACCGGTAGGAGCTACGAGCAGTACTTC.

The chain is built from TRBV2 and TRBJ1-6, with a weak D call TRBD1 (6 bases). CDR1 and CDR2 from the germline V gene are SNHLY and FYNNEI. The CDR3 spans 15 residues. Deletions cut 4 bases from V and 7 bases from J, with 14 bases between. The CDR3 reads CASSADRIWNSPLHF. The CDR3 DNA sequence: TGTGCCAGCAGTGCGGACAGAATATGGAATTCACCCCTCCACTTT.

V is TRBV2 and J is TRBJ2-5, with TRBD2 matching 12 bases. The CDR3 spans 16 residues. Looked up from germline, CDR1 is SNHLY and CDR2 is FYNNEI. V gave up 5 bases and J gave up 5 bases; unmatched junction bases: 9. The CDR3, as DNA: TGTGCCAGCAGTTTTCTAGCGGGGGGGCTTAGGGAGACCCAGTACTTC. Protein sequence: CASSFLAGGLRETQYF.

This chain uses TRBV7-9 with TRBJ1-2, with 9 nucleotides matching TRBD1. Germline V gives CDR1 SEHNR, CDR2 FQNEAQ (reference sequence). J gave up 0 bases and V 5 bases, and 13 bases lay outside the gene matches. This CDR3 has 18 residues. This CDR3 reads CASSGIRDRVVSNYGYTF. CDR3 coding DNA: TGTGCCAGCAGCGGGATCCGGGACAGGGTTGTCTCTAACTATGGCTACACCTTC.

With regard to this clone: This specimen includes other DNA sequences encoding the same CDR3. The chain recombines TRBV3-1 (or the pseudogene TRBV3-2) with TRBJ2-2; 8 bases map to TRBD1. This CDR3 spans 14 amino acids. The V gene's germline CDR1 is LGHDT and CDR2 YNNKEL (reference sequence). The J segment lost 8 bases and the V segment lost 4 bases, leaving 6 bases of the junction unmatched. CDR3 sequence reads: CASSLTGGRGELFF. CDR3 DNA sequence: TGTGCCAGCAGCCTAACAGGGGGGCGGGGGGAGCTGTTTTTT.

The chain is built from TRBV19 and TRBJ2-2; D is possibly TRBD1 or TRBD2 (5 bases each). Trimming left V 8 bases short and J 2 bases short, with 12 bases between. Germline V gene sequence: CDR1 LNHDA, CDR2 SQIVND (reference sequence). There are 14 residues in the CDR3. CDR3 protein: CASGTGKNTGELFF. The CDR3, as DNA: TGTGCCAGTGGGACGGGAAAAAACACCGGGGAGCTGTTTTTT. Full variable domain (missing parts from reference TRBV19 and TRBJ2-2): DGGITQSPKYLFRKEGQNVTLSCEQNLNHDAMYWYRQDPGQGLRLIYYSQIVNDFQKGDIAEGYSVSREKKESFPLTVTSAQKNPTAFYLCASGTGKNTGELFFGEGSRLTVL.

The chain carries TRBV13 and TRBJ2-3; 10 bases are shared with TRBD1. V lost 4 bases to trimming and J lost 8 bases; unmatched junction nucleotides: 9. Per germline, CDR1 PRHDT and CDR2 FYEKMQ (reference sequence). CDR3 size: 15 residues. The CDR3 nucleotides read TGTGCCAGCAGCTCCGGGACAGGGGCCCGCGTTACGCAGTATTTT. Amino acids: CASSSGTGARVTQYF. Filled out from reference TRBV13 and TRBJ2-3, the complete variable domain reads AAGVIQSPRHLIKEKRETATLKCYPIPRHDTVYWYQQGPGQDPQFLISFYEKMQSDKGSIPDRFSAQQFSDYHSELNMSSLELGDSALYFCASSSGTGARVTQYFGPGTRLTVL.

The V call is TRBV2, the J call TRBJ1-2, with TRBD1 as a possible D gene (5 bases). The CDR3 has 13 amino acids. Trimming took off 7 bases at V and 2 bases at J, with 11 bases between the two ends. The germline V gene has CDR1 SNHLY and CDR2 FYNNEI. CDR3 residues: CASMWGSNYGYTF. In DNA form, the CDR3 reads TGTGCCAGCATGTGGGGGTCGAACTATGGCTACACCTTC.

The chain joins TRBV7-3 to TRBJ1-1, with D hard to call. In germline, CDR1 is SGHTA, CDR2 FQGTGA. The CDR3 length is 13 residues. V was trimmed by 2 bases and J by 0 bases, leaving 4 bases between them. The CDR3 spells CASSLALNTEAFF. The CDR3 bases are TGTGCCAGCAGCTTAGCCTTGAACACTGAAGCTTTCTTT. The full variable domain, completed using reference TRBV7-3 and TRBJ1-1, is GAGVSQTPSNKVTEKGKYVELRCDPISGHTALYWYRQSLGQGPEFLIYFQGTGAADDSGLPNDRFFAVRPEGSVSTLKIQRTERGDSAVYLCASSLALNTEAFFGQGTRLTVV.

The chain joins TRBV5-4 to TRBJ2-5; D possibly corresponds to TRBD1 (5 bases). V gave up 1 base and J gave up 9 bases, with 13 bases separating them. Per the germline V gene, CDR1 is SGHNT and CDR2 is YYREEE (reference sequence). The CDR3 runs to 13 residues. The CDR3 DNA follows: TGTGCCAGCAGCTTGTGGGGCCTACGGTCCCAGTACTTC. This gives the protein CASSLWGLRSQYF.

CDR3 amino acids: CSVEGRGSLDTQYF. The CDR3 DNA reads as TGCAGCGTTGAAGGCAGAGGGTCCTTGGATACGCAGTATTTT. This chain links TRBV29-1 with TRBJ2-3, with D possibly being TRBD2 (5 bases). Trimming pared 1 base from V and 6 bases from J, leaving 14 bases between. Germline V gene lookup returns CDR1 SQVTM and CDR2 ANQGSEA. The CDR3 is 14 residues long.

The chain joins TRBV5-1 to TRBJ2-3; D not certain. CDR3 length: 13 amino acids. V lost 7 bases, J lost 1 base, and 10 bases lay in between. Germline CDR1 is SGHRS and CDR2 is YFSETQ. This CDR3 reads CASSSQGTDTQYF. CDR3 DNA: TGCGCCAGCTCCTCACAAGGCACAGATACGCAGTATTTT.

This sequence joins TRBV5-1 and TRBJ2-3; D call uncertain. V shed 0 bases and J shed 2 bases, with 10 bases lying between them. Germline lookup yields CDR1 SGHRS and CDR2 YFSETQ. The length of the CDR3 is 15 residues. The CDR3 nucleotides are TGCGCCAGCAGCTTGGTGGGCAGATACACAGATACGCAGTATTTT. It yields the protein CASSLVGRYTDTQYF.

This chain's CDR3 is CASSPGEGYGYTF. Here the CDR3 DNA reads TGTGCCAGCTCACCAGGGGAGGGCTATGGCTACACCTTC. This chain links TRBV18 with TRBJ1-2, with D unclear. The V gene's germline CDR1 is KGHSH and CDR2 LQKENI. The CDR3 extends over 13 amino acids. V was cut by 2 bases and J by 4 bases, with 8 bases left in between.

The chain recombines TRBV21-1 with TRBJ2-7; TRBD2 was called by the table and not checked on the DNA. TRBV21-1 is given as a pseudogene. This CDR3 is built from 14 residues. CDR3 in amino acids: CASGITANPYEQYF. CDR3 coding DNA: TGTGCCTCCGGGATAACAGCAAATCCCTACGAGCAGTACTTC.

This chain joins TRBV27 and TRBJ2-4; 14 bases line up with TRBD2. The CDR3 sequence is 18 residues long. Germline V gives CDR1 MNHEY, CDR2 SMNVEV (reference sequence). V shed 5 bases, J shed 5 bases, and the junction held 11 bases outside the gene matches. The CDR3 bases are TGTGCCAGCAGTCCGACTAGCGGGGGGGCGCGGGTGGAAAACATTCAGTACTTC. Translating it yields CASSPTSGGARVENIQYF.

In DNA, the CDR3 is TGTGCTAGTGGCTCCGTATGGACTGAAGCTTTCTTT. Translated, it gives CASGSVWTEAFF. The V gene is TRBV12-5, the J gene TRBJ1-1; no clear D. Trimming removed 6 bases from V and 5 bases from J, with 10 bases in between. CDR1 and CDR2 (germline): LGHNT, FRNRAP. CDR3 length equals 12 residues.

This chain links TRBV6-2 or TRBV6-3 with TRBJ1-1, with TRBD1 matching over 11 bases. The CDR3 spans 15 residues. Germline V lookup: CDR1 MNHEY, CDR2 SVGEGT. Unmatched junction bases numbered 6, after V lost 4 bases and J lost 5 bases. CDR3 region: CASSLDRGPGTEAFF. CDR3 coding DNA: TGTGCCAGCAGTTTGGACAGGGGGCCGGGAACTGAAGCTTTCTTT.

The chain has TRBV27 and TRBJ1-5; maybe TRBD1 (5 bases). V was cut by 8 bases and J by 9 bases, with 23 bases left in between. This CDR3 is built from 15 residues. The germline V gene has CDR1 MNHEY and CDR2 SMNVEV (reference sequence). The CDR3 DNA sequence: TGTGCCAGCTCCCGGGCCACAGGTAGGGCTTGGCCCCAGCATTTT. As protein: CASSRATGRAWPQHF.